This T cell receptor (beta chain) originates from a study of cytomegalovirus exposure and HLA in healthy donors listed by TCRdb under 2017. In terms of the full investigation: In an earlier analysis of roughly 500 of the donors, 250 to 350 Gb of sequence data and 100 million or so unique TCR beta sequences from roughly 180 million T cells were reported. About 280 gigabases of sequencing data and 78 million or so unique TCR sequences were included in an early release covering several hundred HLA-typed donors. Of the 300 to 450 genotyped donors, 65% to 90% fell in the genetic ancestry cluster associated with self-reported Caucasian donors. The aim of the study was to test whether cataloging public T cell receptors could identify signatures of past pathogen exposure. Using immunosequencing, the study profiled T cell repertoires from about 650 subjects and related those repertoires to cytomegalovirus serostatus. Along with the approximately 670-subject first cohort, a separate validation cohort of 120 different subjects was used. To predict cytomegalovirus infection status, the study combined high-throughput TCR immunosequencing, statistical association of individual TCRs with disease status, and machine learning. In a later analysis, previously published TCR beta repertoires from 550 to 750 donors were re-analyzed and high-resolution HLA genotyping was added so that TCR occurrence patterns could be studied. Rather than drawing on any new phenotypic data, the later analysis identified candidate immune exposures from TCR beta sequences and the way those sequences occurred across donors. An earlier analysis of some 500 of the donors used high-throughput TCR beta sequencing to judge whether each TCR beta V gene segment behaved as functional or pseudogenic. Alongside the repertoire data, information on donor age, sex, ethnicity and CMV serostatus was compiled. A later genetic analysis used genome-wide SNP genotypes for about 60% of the 666 donors, treating that subset as a discovery cohort. Every discovery cohort repertoire had been produced on one sequencing platform. Class I and class II HLA loci were covered by the typing at four-digit resolution. The number of donors typed differed by locus, with 629-630 for A, B, C, DRB1 and DQB1, around 500 for DQA1, 600 to 610 for DPA1, and over 400 for DPB1. Because of strong linkage in the cohort, 4 to 6 DR-DQ haplotypes were treated as single units for association and clustering. Among 300 to 500 genotyped donors of the cohort, an average of roughly 230,000 unique TCR beta nucleotide sequences was sequenced per donor, of which about 19% were non-productive.

The library was generated by the immunoSEQ multiplex PCR assay. The multiplex PCR relied on a mix of 60 forward primers for TCR Vbeta segments and 13 reverse primers for TCR Jbeta segments. A multiplex PCR assay on genomic DNA amplified the CDR3 region of rearranged TCR beta genes. The amplified TCR beta libraries were sequenced on the Illumina HiSeq System as 87-base-pair reads. The study's processing was this. In a later analysis, 80 million or so unique TCR beta chains were counted across the 690 or so repertoires, and roughly 9.9 million of these chains were shared by at least two donors. Raw reads were error-corrected and collapsed into unique sequences with a nearest-neighbor algorithm that merged closely related sequences to remove PCR and sequencing errors. Alignment of CDR3 sequences to IMGT reference sequences was used to assign V, D and J gene segments. For a sequence to be retained, at least a six-nucleotide match to both a V gene segment and a J gene segment was required. A rearrangement was called productive if the CDR3 had no stop codons and remained in frame with V and J, and every other rearrangement was called non-productive. CDR3 was defined according to IMGT convention as the region running from the second conserved V-encoded cysteine to the conserved J-encoded phenylalanine. In an earlier analysis of approximately 590 of the donors, sequences lacking an unambiguous match to a single V gene segment were excluded. An earlier analysis of roughly 590 of the donors called V segments functional above 56.7% productive rearrangements and segregating when the between-donor standard deviation exceeded 5%. A statistical classification framework was built to diagnose cytomegalovirus status from the catalog of TCR beta chain sequences. A later analysis assigned V and J genes by comparing TCR nucleotide sequences with IMGT/GENE-DB human TR gene sequences. A later analysis assigned CDR3 sequences and most-parsimonious VDJ recombination scenarios with the TCRdist pipeline. A later analysis defined each TCR beta chain by its CDR3 amino acid sequence plus V-gene family, and excluded reads lacking a unique V-gene family. A later analysis removed 500 to 600 highly shared, low-generation-probability nucleotide sequences to deal with suspected cross-contamination and a sequencing artifact. In a later analysis, a clonal expansion index was calculated for each public chain from normalized within-repertoire ranks of inferred template counts. In a later analysis, generation probabilities were computed with a VDJ recombination model fitted to out-of-frame rearrangements, and the resulting probabilities were checked against IGoR. A later analysis scored TCR-TCR, TCR-HLA and TCR-CMV co-occurrence with hypergeometric tests, applying a repertoire-size bias correction to TCR pairs. False discovery rates were estimated in a later analysis by permuting HLA or CMV assignments 20 times. In a later analysis, co-occurring TCRs were grouped using DBSCAN, and TCRdist sequence similarity was added for clustering within HLA-allele-positive subsets. Co-occurrence clustering excluded repertoires with fewer than 30,000 or more than 120,000 public chains, plus five with anomalous nucleotide sharing. TCRdb took over this immuneACCESS table, retaining in-frame rearrangements with V and J assigned. Such tables are incomplete; in checked studies, under half of the missing clones stem from an unresolved V gene, and the remainder is unexplained. For V, J and clone size, that table is used; D and trimming come from the DNA. For this sample there are 74,000 or so clones; 79% appear just once. The ten biggest clones cover approximately 20% of the sample.

The investigation overall reported the following: Because counts were too low, 15 to 20 rarely observed V segments, including chromosome 9 orphons, were left out of the earlier analysis of about 500 of the donors. Three of the identified cytomegalovirus-associated TCR beta chains were confirmed in vitro to be specific for cytomegalovirus antigens. The presence/absence analyses assumed that sequencing depth was roughly uniform across donors, and that assumption may not be true. Specific HLA alleles were associated with about 17,000 TCR beta sequences at a false discovery rate of 0.05 in a later analysis. It was suggested by the authors that the approach could potentially be generalized to other disease states and immunological phenotypes. In a later genetic analysis, fewer N-insertions in productive TCRs were reported among donors in an Asian-associated ancestry cluster than the roughly 700-donor mean. A later genetic analysis associated a missense DCLRE1C variant with V-gene and J-gene trimming of TCR beta chains, and an independent cohort replicated the association. A later analysis found that most CMV-associated TCR beta chains appeared HLA-restricted, with HLA associations seemingly driven largely by CMV exposure. In an earlier analysis of some 540 of the donors, most TCR beta V segments appeared in productive rearrangements about 87% or about 30% of the time, broadly matching IMGT annotations. Most TCR sequences were observed very rarely across donors, whereas some public TCRs were present in many individuals. The study listed over 150 TCR beta chains as associated with cytomegalovirus. Linkage disequilibrium might explain the correlated functional status among segregating V segments, but an unknown experimental factor could not be ruled out. Immune exposure information for the cohort was limited to CMV serostatus. A further reported finding was that TCR beta sequences accurately predicted the HLA-A and HLA-B alleles for most subjects in the first cohort. Strong co-occurrence of HLA alleles, especially DR and DQ, made assigning TCR associations to individual alleles difficult. The 87-base-pair reads could not distinguish some IMGT-functional V segments, including TRBV6-2 and TRBV6-3, so those segments were excluded. This cohort had only TCR beta chains sequenced, and the lack of alpha or paired-chain data limited which features could be detected. In a later analysis, HLA-associated TCR beta chains showed more clonal expansion and lower generation probabilities than non-associated chains that were equally common. A later analysis found that TCR association rates varied across HLA loci, with DRB1 alleles showing the most associated TCRs and HLA-C alleles the fewest. Several of the top co-occurrence clusters appeared to be linked to parvovirus B19, influenza, CMV and Epstein-Barr virus, according to a later analysis. Cytomegalovirus status was reported to be diagnosed by the classifier with high specificity and sensitivity in both the original and validation cohorts. A cluster of highly shared sequence variants was judged likely to represent a technical artifact of the sequencing pipeline. Because some donors lacked HLA typing at each locus, the association tests relied only on the typed subset.

From the cysteine up to the phenylalanine, the CDR3 has a length of 16 residues. Only CDR3 DNA remains: 48 bases, in frame from the first base. The germline V gene (reference sequence) yields MNHEY for CDR1 and SMNVEV for CDR2. V is cut by 0 bases and J by 0 bases, and the space between the germline ends is 10 bases. Notes on this clone: Its antigen has not been determined. No base quality values were provided; no much bigger clone lies one nucleotide off.

The cohort was made up of 650 to 700 healthy bone marrow donors. Cohort members were all nominally healthy when sampled, although unrecorded immune exposures were likely present. The donor was CMV seropositive and was included in the group of around 300 seropositive cohort members. Each donor provided a peripheral blood sample, and peripheral blood mononuclear cells were used for TCR beta sequencing. The Qiagen DNeasy Blood Extraction Kit was used to extract genomic DNA from the blood cell samples. The sequence joins TRBV27 to TRBJ2-3; no D segment can be confidently identified. The TCR was taken from a woman aged 40-49 years in good health and CMV-seropositive. Sequencing was performed on PBMCs. In nucleotide form, the sequence is TGTGCCAGCAGTTTATCGTTACGGGTTAGCACAGATACGCAGTATTTT. Its translation reads: CASSLSLRVSTDTQYF.